There are a few counts of the clone carrying this T cell receptor (beta chain). As yet, its antigen is unknown. This CDR3 contains 12 residues. The germline V and J ends were trimmed by 5 bases and 7 bases, with 15 bases remaining between them. In germline, CDR1 is DFQATT, CDR2 SNEGSKA (reference sequence). The source of the sample is a study of regulatory T cells in long-lasting Graves disease. Study in general: Persistent cases were those of Graves' disease that involved over 5 years of antithyroid drugs with positive TSH receptor antibodies. Whole-study findings and limits: The study found lower TCR diversity in persistent Graves' patients than in newly diagnosed ones.

Investigators prepared the TCR beta libraries by applying iRepertoire HTBI primers and Arm-PCR of CDR3 regions. TCRdb ran MiXCR on the multiplex PCR reads and lists one entry per CDR3 protein. Of roughly 700,000 distinct CDR3 sequences listed, about 32% are singletons. Time point: persistent/refractory GD, antithyroid drugs over 5 years with positive TRAb. Construction of the TCR library relied on RNA isolated from PBMCs. The chain combines TRBV20-1 with TRBJ2-7; D is possibly TRBD1 (6 bases). Sequencing used peripheral blood mononuclear cells (PBMCs), obtained when the disease was refractory, from a patient treated with antithyroid drugs. This TCR came from a female donor with Graves disease. The CDR3, as DNA: TGCAGTGCTCGACAGGCCGGACGGGAGCAGTACTTC. This encodes CSARQAGREQYF.